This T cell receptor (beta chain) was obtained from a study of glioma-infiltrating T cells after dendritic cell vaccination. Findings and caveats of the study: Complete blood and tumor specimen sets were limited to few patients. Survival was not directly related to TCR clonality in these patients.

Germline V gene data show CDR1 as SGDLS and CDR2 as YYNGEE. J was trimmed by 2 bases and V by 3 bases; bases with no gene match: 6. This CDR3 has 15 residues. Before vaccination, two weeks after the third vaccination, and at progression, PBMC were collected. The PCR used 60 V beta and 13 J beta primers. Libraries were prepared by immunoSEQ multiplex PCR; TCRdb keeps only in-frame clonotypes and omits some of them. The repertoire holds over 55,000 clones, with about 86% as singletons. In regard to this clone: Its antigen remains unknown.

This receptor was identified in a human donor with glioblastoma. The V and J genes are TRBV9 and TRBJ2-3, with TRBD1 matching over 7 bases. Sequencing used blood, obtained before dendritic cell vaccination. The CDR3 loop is CASSARDSNTDTQYF. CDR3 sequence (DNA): TGTGCCAGCAGCGCCCGGGACAGTAACACAGATACGCAGTATTTT.